This TCR beta chain was profiled in a study of human T cells and chemical hapten exposure. In the library, unique molecular identifiers were attached to individual cDNA molecules. TCRdb reprocessed the 5' RACE reads with MiXCR, giving one entry per CDR3 protein. The sample holds tens of thousands of distinct CDR3 sequences, about 16% seen once. Unfractionated whole blood was the source of the extracted total RNA. V was clipped by 3 bases and J by 0 bases, with 10 bases between them. From germline, CDR1 is SGDLS and CDR2 YYNGEE. This CDR3 has 15 residues. This chain links TRBV9 with TRBJ1-5; D uncertain. The receptor was derived from a female donor in good health. The CDR3 bases are TGTGCCAGCAGCGGGGAGGCACATAGCAATCAGCCCCAGCATTTT. Its protein is CASSGEAHSNQPQHF. Together with reference TRBV9 and TRBJ1-5, the CDR3 gives the full variable domain: DSGVTQTPKHLITATGQRVTLRCSPRSGDLSVYWYQQSLDQGLQFLIQYYNGEERAKGNILERFSAQQFPDLHSELNLSSLELGDSALYFCASSGEAHSNQPQHFGDGTRLSIL.